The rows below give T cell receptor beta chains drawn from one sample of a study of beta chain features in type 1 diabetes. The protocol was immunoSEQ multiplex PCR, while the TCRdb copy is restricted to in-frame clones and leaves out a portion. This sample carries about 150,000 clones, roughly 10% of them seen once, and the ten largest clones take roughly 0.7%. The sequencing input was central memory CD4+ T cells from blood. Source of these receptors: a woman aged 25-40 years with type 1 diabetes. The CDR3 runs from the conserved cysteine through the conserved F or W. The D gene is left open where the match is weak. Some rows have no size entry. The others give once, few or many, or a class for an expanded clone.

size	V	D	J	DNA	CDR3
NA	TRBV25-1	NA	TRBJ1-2	TGTGCCAGCAGTGAATTGAGGGAAGGCTATGGCTACACCTTC	CASSELREGYGYTF
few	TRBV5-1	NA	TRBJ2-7	TGCGCCAGCGCATCTGGGCGGTCGGGGGAGCAGTACTTC	CASASGRSGEQYF
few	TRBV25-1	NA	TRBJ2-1	TGTGCCAGCAGTGAATGGGGCCAGGGTACCTACAATGAGCAGTTCTTC	CASSEWGQGTYNEQFF
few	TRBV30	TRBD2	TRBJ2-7	TGTGCCTGGAGTGCCTATTCTAGCGGACGAAGCTACGAGCAGTACTTC	CAWSAYSSGRSYEQYF
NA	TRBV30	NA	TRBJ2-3	TGTGCCTGGACTCCCGGCACAGATACGCAGTATTTT	CAWTPGTDTQYF
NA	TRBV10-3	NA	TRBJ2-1	TGTGCCATCCGACGGGACGGGGGTCAAACATATGAGCAGTTCTTC	CAIRRDGGQTYEQFF
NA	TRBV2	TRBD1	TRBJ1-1	TGTGCCAGCAATCAGGGACAGGGGGCAAAAGCTTTCTTT	CASNQGQGAKAFF
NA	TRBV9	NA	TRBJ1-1	TGTGCCAGCAGCGTAGTAGGAGGGGCGGTCGGCACTGAAGCTTTCTTT	CASSVVGGAVGTEAFF
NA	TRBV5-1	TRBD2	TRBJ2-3	TGCGCCAGCAGCTTTAGCGGGAGAAGCCCAGATACGCAGTATTTT	CASSFSGRSPDTQYF
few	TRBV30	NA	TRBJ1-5	TGTGCCTGGAGAGGGGCCCCGGAGCAGCCCCAGCATTTT	CAWRGAPEQPQHF
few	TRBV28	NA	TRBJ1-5	TGTGCCAGCACTAAAGGGAGGATCGGCGGTCAGCCCCAGCATTTT	CASTKGRIGGQPQHF
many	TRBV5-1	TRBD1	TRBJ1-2	TGCGCCAGCAGCCCGCTGACAGGGCACAGCTTTGACTACACCTTC	CASSPLTGHSFDYTF
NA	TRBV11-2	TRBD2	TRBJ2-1	TGTGCCAGCACCCCGACTAGCGGGAGTGGCGGTGAGCAGTTCTTC	CASTPTSGSGGEQFF
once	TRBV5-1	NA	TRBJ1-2	TGCGCCAGCAGCTCAATTCCCGACAGCCTCTATGGCTACACCTTC	CASSSIPDSLYGYTF
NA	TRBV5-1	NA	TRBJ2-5	TGCGCCAGCAGCGAGGCGGGAGAGACCCAGTACTTC	CASSEAGETQYF
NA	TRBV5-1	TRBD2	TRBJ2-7	TGCGCCAGCAGCGGCGGGACTAGTGATGACTACGAGCAGTACTTC	CASSGGTSDDYEQYF
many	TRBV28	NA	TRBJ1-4	TGTGCCAGTCATACAGAGGGAAAACTGTTTTTT	CASHTEGKLFF
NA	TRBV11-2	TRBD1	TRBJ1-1	TGTGCCAGTCAGGACAGGGGGCAAGCTTTCTTT	CASQDRGQAFF
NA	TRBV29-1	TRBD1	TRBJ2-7	TGCAGCATCAGGGGGCCCAACTACGAGCAGTACTTC	CSIRGPNYEQYF
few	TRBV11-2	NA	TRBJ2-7	TGTGCCAGCAGCCCTACAGGGTCCTACGAGCAGTACTTC	CASSPTGSYEQYF
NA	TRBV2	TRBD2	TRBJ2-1	TGTGCCAGCAGTGGGGGACTAGCGGGGGCGGGTGAGCAGTTCTTC	CASSGGLAGAGEQFF
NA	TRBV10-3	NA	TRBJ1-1	TGTGCCATCAGTGTAGAACGGGACACTGAAGCTTTCTTT	CAISVERDTEAFF
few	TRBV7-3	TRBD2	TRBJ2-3	TGTGCCAGCACCCTAGGACTAGCGGGAGGAGCGGATACGCAGTATTTT	CASTLGLAGGADTQYF
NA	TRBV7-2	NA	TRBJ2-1	TGTGCCAGCAGCTCTATGTTCGGGGTAGCGCATGAGCAGTTCTTC	CASSSMFGVAHEQFF
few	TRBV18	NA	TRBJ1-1	TGTGCCAGCTCCGGGGGGGACACTGAAGCTTTCTTT	CASSGGDTEAFF
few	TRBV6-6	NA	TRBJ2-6	TGTGCCAGCGCGCTAGGGGTGGGGGCCAACGTCCTGACTTTC	CASALGVGANVLTF
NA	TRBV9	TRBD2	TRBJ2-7	TGTGCCAGCAGCGAAGGGGGGGGACTAGCGCACGAGCAGTACTTC	CASSEGGGLAHEQYF
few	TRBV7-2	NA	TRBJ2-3	TGTGCCAGCAGCCTATACACAGATACGCAGTATTTT	CASSLYTDTQYF
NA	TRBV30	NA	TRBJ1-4	TGTGCCTCGCCTCTAGAGGGTGAAAAACTGTTTTTT	CASPLEGEKLFF